This passage covers 32 T cell receptor beta chains from one sample sequenced in a study of blood T cell repertoires in COVID-19. Sequenced by immunoSEQ multiplex PCR; TCRdb stores in-frame clones only, minus some. The sample has around 140,000 clones, more than 70% seen once. Material for sequencing was peripheral blood. The source is a man aged 60 to 69 with acute or convalescent COVID-19.

The chain employs TRBV24-1 and TRBJ2-5; the match to TRBD2 covers 13 bases. Trimming removed 0 bases from V and 7 bases from J; junction bases left unmatched: 4. There are 16 residues in the CDR3. The germline V gene encodes CDR1 KGHDR and CDR2 SFDVKD. This CDR3 is CATSDLTSGGAWTQYF. The CDR3 bases are TGTGCCACCAGTGATTTGACTAGCGGGGGGGCTTGGACCCAGTACTTC.

The CDR3 sequence: CASSSRTGSTGELFF. The DNA of the CDR3 is TGTGCCAGCAGCTCGAGGACAGGGAGCACCGGGGAGCTGTTTTTT. The rearrangement joins TRBV7-6 to TRBJ2-2, with TRBD1 matching 8 bases. This CDR3 region has 15 residues. V shed 4 bases and J 4 bases; nucleotides not matched to a gene: 5. Germline CDR1 is SGHVS and CDR2 is FNYEAQ.

The chain links TRBV9 to TRBJ2-2; 8 nucleotides match TRBD1. CDR1 SGDLS and CDR2 YYNGEE come from the germline V gene. Trimming took 5 bases from V and 6 from J; bases not matched to a gene: 12. This CDR3 region has 16 residues. The CDR3 here is CASSPFGQGWAGELFF. In DNA form, the CDR3 reads TGTGCCAGCAGTCCCTTTGGACAGGGATGGGCCGGGGAGCTGTTTTTT.

This sequence joins TRBV27 and TRBJ1-6; D is undetermined. Germline V gene lookup returns CDR1 MNHEY and CDR2 SMNVEV (reference sequence). CDR3 size: 14 residues. Between the trimmed V and J ends, which lost 6 bases and 7 bases, there was a span of 13 bases. Written as DNA, the CDR3 is TGTGCCAGCAGGCTATCTCGCTCAAATTCACCCCTCCACTTT. It encodes CASRLSRSNSPLHF.

The rearrangement links TRBV6-1 to TRBJ1-4, with D maybe TRBD1 (6 bases). Germline V gene sequence: CDR1 MNHNS, CDR2 SASEGT. The CDR3 totals 18 residues. Trimming cost V 4 bases and J 0 bases, with 18 bases left between them. This CDR3 reads CASSALGARGTTNEKLFF. CDR3 in DNA: TGTGCCAGCAGTGCCCTGGGGGCGAGGGGTACAACTAATGAAAAACTGTTTTTT.

The chain uses TRBV7-2 and TRBJ2-1; 14 nucleotides line up with TRBD2. This CDR3 spans 18 amino acids. V lost 1 base and J lost 10; bases outside the gene matches: 12. Germline V gene lookup returns CDR1 SGHTA and CDR2 FQGNSA. CDR3 amino acids: CASSLVGTSGSKGREQFF. In DNA form, the CDR3 reads TGTGCCAGCAGCTTAGTCGGGACTAGCGGGAGTAAAGGTCGGGAGCAGTTCTTC.

This clone was recorded a few times. The CDR3 coding sequence is TGTGCTAGTGGTTTGATACTGACAGCTACCTACAATGAGCAGTTCTTC. Protein: CASGLILTATYNEQFF. The chain combines TRBV12-5 with TRBJ2-1; the D gene is possibly TRBD1 (5 bases). The CDR3 loop spans 16 amino acids. The germline V gene has CDR1 LGHNT and CDR2 FRNRAP. Trimming shortened V by 2 bases and J by 2 bases, and 13 bases separated the two germline ends.

The chain is built from TRBV12-3 or TRBV12-4 and TRBJ1-1, with TRBD1 identical over 10 bases. The CDR3 is 12 amino acids. Trimming removed 6 bases from V and 9 bases from J; junction bases left unmatched: 4. CDR3 in DNA: TGTGCCAGCAGGGACAGGGGGAAGAAAGCTTTCTTT. Translation: CASRDRGKKAFF.

The chain couples TRBV3-1 (or the pseudogene TRBV3-2) to TRBJ2-2; 7 bases are shared with TRBD2. The V segment lost 6 bases and the J segment 3 bases; nucleotides outside the gene matches: 4. The germline gives CDR1 LGHDT, CDR2 YNNKEL (reference sequence). The CDR3 covers 14 residues. CDR3: CASRRGGYTGELFF. DNA for the CDR3: TGTGCCAGCAGGAGGGGAGGGTACACCGGGGAGCTGTTTTTT.

The chain employs TRBV3-1 (or the pseudogene TRBV3-2) and TRBJ2-3; the D gene is possibly TRBD1 (6 bases). Trimming pared 0 bases from V and 7 bases from J, leaving 17 bases between. This CDR3 spans 16 amino acids. Germline-derived CDR1 and CDR2 are LGHDT and YNNKEL (reference sequence). The CDR3 DNA follows: TGTGCCAGCAGCCAAGATATTCAGGGGTTGGCGAATACGCAGTATTTT. Protein sequence: CASSQDIQGLANTQYF.

The V gene is TRBV30, the J gene TRBJ2-5, with TRBD2 matching over 14 bases. The ends lost 2 bases at V and 5 bases at J; junction bases unmatched: 4. CDR3 length: 15 residues. Germline assignment: CDR1 GTSNPN and CDR2 SVGIG (reference sequence). The DNA for the CDR3 is TGTGCCTGGAGTACCGGACTAGCGGGAGGTGAGACCCAGTACTTC. It is translated as CAWSTGLAGGETQYF.

The V and J genes are TRBV29-1 and TRBJ1-4; TRBD1 matches at 8 bases. This CDR3 spans 15 amino acids. The V segment lost 7 bases and the J segment 8 bases; nucleotides outside the gene matches: 15. Germline CDR1 is SQVTM and CDR2 is ANQGSEA. In DNA form, the CDR3 reads TGCAGCGCCTCACGAATGGACAGGGAGGGCGAAAAACTGTTTTTT. Amino acids: CSASRMDREGEKLFF.

The chain uses TRBV4-2 and TRBJ1-6, with D possibly TRBD1 on 6 matching bases. Germline CDR1 and CDR2: LGHNA and YNFKEQ. The V and J ends lost 4 bases and 10 bases respectively, with 20 bases between them. This CDR3 has 16 residues. The CDR3 loop reads CASSLNRASWHSPLHF. The CDR3 coding sequence is TGTGCCAGCAGCCTAAACAGGGCTTCCTGGCACTCACCCCTCCACTTT.

The CDR3 spells CASSFAGPPTGELFF. CDR3 in DNA: TGCGCCAGCAGCTTTGCAGGGCCCCCCACCGGGGAGCTGTTTTTT. This chain links TRBV5-1 with TRBJ2-2; D may be TRBD1 (5 bases). The ends were cut back, 2 bases at V and 4 bases at J, with 12 bases in the middle. Germline V gene lookup returns CDR1 SGHRS and CDR2 YFSETQ. CDR3 length equals 15 residues.

This chain uses TRBV3-1 (or the pseudogene TRBV3-2) with TRBJ2-5; 9 nucleotides line up with TRBD1. The CDR3 spans 15 residues. Unmatched junction bases numbered 2, after V lost 1 base and J lost 2 bases. Germline assignment: CDR1 LGHDT and CDR2 YNNKEL (reference sequence). For the CDR3, the DNA is TGTGCCAGCAGCCAAGTGACAGGGGGTCAAGAGACCCAGTACTTC. Protein product: CASSQVTGGQETQYF.

This chain links TRBV30 with TRBJ2-1; a weak D match, TRBD2 (6 bases). Germline V gene lookup returns CDR1 GTSNPN and CDR2 SVGIG (reference sequence). The CDR3 length is 14 residues. Trimming took off 3 bases at V and 0 bases at J, with 9 bases between the two ends. CDR3 bases: TGTGCCTGGAGAGGAGGGGCCTCCTACAATGAGCAGTTCTTC. Its translation: CAWRGGASYNEQFF.

The chain is built from TRBV7-6 and TRBJ2-2; TRBD1 aligns across 10 bases. This CDR3 is built from 15 residues. Germline-derived CDR1 and CDR2 are SGHVS and FNYEAQ. V was clipped by 2 bases and J by 6 bases; unmatched bases: 3. CDR3 sequence (DNA): TGTGCCAGCAGCTTAAGACAGGGGGCCTCCGGGGAGCTGTTTTTT. Its protein product is CASSLRQGASGELFF.

The rearrangement links TRBV14 to TRBJ2-2, with 16 bases lining up with TRBD2. The CDR3 contains 19 residues. V lost 4 bases to trimming and J lost 3 bases; unmatched junction nucleotides: 8. Germline loops: CDR1 SGHDN, CDR2 FVKESK. CDR3 nucleotide sequence: TGTGCCAGCAGCCCGGGACTAGCGGGGGGGTCCGGTCACACCGGGGAGCTGTTTTTT. Protein product: CASSPGLAGGSGHTGELFF.

The chain employs TRBV7-4 and TRBJ2-1, with TRBD2 matching 9 bases. V shed 1 base, J shed 1 base, and the junction held 14 bases outside the gene matches. Germline V CDR1 and CDR2: SGHVT, SQSDAQ. CDR3 length: 20 residues. The CDR3 DNA reads as TGTGCCAGCAGCTTAGATCTGCGGGAGGGCCCCGGTGTATCCTACAATGAGCAGTTCTTC. Its protein is CASSLDLREGPGVSYNEQFF.

This clone has only one observation. The J gene is TRBJ2-5, the V gene TRBV5-6, with 11 positions matching TRBD2. Trimming removed 3 bases from V and 5 bases from J; junction bases left unmatched: 6. Per germline, CDR1 SGHDT and CDR2 YYEEEE. The CDR3 runs 15 residues. CDR3 nucleotide sequence: TGTGCCAGCAGCTCACCGGGACTAGCGGCGGAGACCCAGTACTTC. Encoded protein: CASSSPGLAAETQYF.

The chain combines TRBV29-1 with TRBJ1-2; D uncertain. V lost 5 bases to trimming and J lost 5 bases, with 15 bases between them. Germline lookup yields CDR1 SQVTM and CDR2 ANQGSEA. The CDR3 extends over 13 amino acids. For the CDR3, the DNA is TGCAGCGTTATGGCCCCACGGACTTATGGCTACACCTTC. Protein product: CSVMAPRTYGYTF.

The V call is TRBV19, the J call TRBJ1-5; D gene unclear. This CDR3 region has 14 residues. The V gene's germline CDR1 is LNHDA and CDR2 SQIVND (reference sequence). The germline V and J ends were trimmed by 4 bases and 0 bases, with 7 bases remaining between them. CDR3 sequence reads: CASSTQYSNQPQHF. The CDR3 nucleotides are TGTGCCAGTAGTACACAATATAGCAATCAGCCCCAGCATTTT.

V and J are TRBV30 and TRBJ1-2; TRBD1 matches at 9 bases. The CDR3 contains 16 residues. The germline V gene has CDR1 GTSNPN and CDR2 SVGIG (reference sequence). Unmatched junction bases numbered 12, after V lost 2 bases and J lost 5 bases. The CDR3 coding sequence is TGTGCCTGGAGTAAAGGTCGGGGACAGGGAAAATATGGCTACACCTTC. This codes for CAWSKGRGQGKYGYTF. Full variable domain (outside the CDR3, taken from reference TRBV30 and TRBJ1-2): SQTIHQWPATLVQPVGSPLSLECTVEGTSNPNLYWYRQAAGRGLQLLFYSVGIGQISSEVPQNLSASRPQDRQFILSSKKLLLSDSGFYLCAWSKGRGQGKYGYTFGSGTRLTVV.

As DNA, the CDR3 is TGCGCCAGCAGCCACGGGACCTACAATGAGCAGTTCTTC. Its protein product is CASSHGTYNEQFF. V gene TRBV5-1 combines with J gene TRBJ2-1, with D perhaps TRBD2 (5 bases). V lost 4 bases and J 2 bases, leaving 7 bases between the germline ends. Germline lookup yields CDR1 SGHRS and CDR2 YFSETQ. The length of the CDR3 is 13 residues.

This chain joins TRBV5-4 and TRBJ1-4, with D possibly TRBD1 on 6 matching bases. This CDR3 region has 15 residues. The V gene's germline CDR1 is SGHNT and CDR2 YYREEE (reference sequence). Trimming stripped 4 bases from V and 3 bases from J, with 13 bases between. CDR3 residues: CASSRPDSPNEKLFF. The CDR3 nucleotides are TGTGCCAGCAGCCGCCCGGACAGCCCTAATGAAAAACTGTTTTTT.

The J gene is TRBJ1-1, the V gene TRBV5-1; 7 bases line up with TRBD1. This CDR3 comprises 15 residues. Germline CDR1 is SGHRS and CDR2 is YFSETQ. V shed 0 bases, J shed 4 bases, and the junction held 6 bases outside the gene matches. The CDR3 sequence is CASSLVQGVATEAFF. As DNA, the CDR3 is TGCGCCAGCAGCTTGGTGCAGGGGGTGGCCACTGAAGCTTTCTTT.

The gene calls are TRBV29-1 and TRBJ1-1; possibly TRBD1 for D (6 bases). The CDR3 sequence is 13 residues long. Trimming shortened V by 7 bases and J by 4 bases, and 16 bases separated the two germline ends. Germline CDR1 SQVTM, CDR2 ANQGSEA. The DNA of the CDR3 is TGCAGCGCCCTCACAGGGATGGGCACTGAAGCTTTCTTT. This encodes CSALTGMGTEAFF.

The chain uses TRBV5-5 and TRBJ1-4; 11 nucleotides align to TRBD1. CDR3 length: 14 amino acids. In germline, CDR1 is SGHKS, CDR2 YYEKEE (reference sequence). V lost 4 bases to trimming and J lost 7 bases; unmatched junction nucleotides: 3. The CDR3 region is CASSRTGGVEKLFF. CDR3 DNA: TGTGCCAGCAGCCGGACAGGGGGCGTTGAAAAACTGTTTTTT. The whole variable domain, remainder taken from reference TRBV5-5 and TRBJ1-4, is DAGVTQSPTHLIKTRGQQVTLRCSPISGHKSVSWYQQVLGQGPQFIFQYYEKEERGRGNFPDRFSARQFPNYSSELNVNALLLGDSALYLCASSRTGGVEKLFFGSGTQLSVL.

The CDR3 region is CASSLGGGSYEQYF. CDR3 DNA: TGTGCCAGCAGCTTAGGCGGGGGATCCTACGAGCAGTACTTC. The rearrangement joins TRBV11-2 to TRBJ2-7, with TRBD2 matching over 7 bases. Trimming removed 1 base from V and 1 base from J; junction bases left unmatched: 1. This CDR3 has 14 amino acids. Germline lookup yields CDR1 SGHAT and CDR2 FQNNGV. Complete variable domain (other parts from reference TRBV11-2 and TRBJ2-7): EAGVAQSPRYKIIEKRQSVAFWCNPISGHATLYWYQQILGQGPKLLIQFQNNGVVDDSQLPKDRFSAERLKGVDSTLKIQPAKLEDSAVYLCASSLGGGSYEQYFGPGTRLTVT.

The J gene is TRBJ1-4, the V gene TRBV5-1; tentative D call: TRBD1 (5 bases). Germline CDR1 is SGHRS and CDR2 is YFSETQ. There are 16 residues in the CDR3. Deletions cut 4 bases from V and 0 bases from J, with 13 bases between. CDR3 sequence: CASSVTVTSTNEKLFF. Written as DNA, the CDR3 is TGCGCCAGCAGCGTGACAGTTACCTCAACTAATGAAAAACTGTTTTTT. Filled out from reference TRBV5-1 and TRBJ1-4, the complete variable domain reads KAGVTQTPRYLIKTRGQQVTLSCSPISGHRSVSWYQQTPGQGLQFLFEYFSETQRNKGNFPGRFSGRQFSNSRSEMNVSTLELGDSALYLCASSVTVTSTNEKLFFGSGTQLSVL.

The chain carries TRBV30 and TRBJ2-1; 9 nucleotides line up with TRBD1. This CDR3 is built from 15 residues. Germline V lookup: CDR1 GTSNPN, CDR2 SVGIG (reference sequence). The V segment lost 2 bases and the J segment 7 bases; nucleotides outside the gene matches: 9. CDR3 coding DNA: TGTGCCTGGAGTACCACAGGGGGCTGGAGGAATGAGCAGTTCTTC. This codes for CAWSTTGGWRNEQFF.

The CDR3 spells CASSHHREGSPLHF. CDR3 nucleotides: TGTGCCAGCAGCCACCACAGGGAAGGATCACCCCTCCACTTT. This chain joins TRBV3-1 (or the pseudogene TRBV3-2) and TRBJ1-6; the D gene is possibly TRBD1 (6 bases). The germline CDR1 and CDR2 sequences are LGHDT and YNNKEL (reference sequence). The CDR3 runs to 14 residues. The V gene lost 3 bases and the J gene lost 10 bases, with 13 bases spanning the gap.